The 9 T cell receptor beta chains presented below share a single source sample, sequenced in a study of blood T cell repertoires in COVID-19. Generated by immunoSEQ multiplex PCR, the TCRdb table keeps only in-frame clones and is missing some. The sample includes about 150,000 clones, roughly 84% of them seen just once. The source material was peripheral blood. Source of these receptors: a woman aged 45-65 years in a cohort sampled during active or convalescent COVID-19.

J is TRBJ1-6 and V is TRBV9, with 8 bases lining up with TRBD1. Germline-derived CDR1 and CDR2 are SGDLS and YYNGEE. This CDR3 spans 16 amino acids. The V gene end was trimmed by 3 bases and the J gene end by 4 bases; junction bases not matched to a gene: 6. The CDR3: CASSEEDRDYNSPLHF. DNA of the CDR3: TGTGCCAGCAGCGAAGAGGACAGGGATTATAATTCACCCCTCCACTTT.

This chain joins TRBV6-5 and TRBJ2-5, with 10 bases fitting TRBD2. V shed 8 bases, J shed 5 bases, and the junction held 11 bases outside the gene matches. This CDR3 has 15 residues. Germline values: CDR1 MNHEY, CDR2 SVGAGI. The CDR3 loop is CASGASGGVGETQYF. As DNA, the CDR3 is TGTGCCAGCGGGGCTAGCGGGGGTGTTGGGGAGACCCAGTACTTC.

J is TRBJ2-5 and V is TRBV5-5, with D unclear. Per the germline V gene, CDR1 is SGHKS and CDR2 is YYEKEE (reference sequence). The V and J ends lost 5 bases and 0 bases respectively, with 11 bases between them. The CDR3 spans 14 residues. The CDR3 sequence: CASRLTEYQETQYF. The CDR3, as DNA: TGTGCCAGCAGGCTCACTGAGTACCAAGAGACCCAGTACTTC.

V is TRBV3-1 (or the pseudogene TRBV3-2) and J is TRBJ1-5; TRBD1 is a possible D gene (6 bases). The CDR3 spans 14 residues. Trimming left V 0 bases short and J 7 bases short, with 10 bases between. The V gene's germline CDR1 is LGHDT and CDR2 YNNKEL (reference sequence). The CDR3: CASSQDAGGQPQHF. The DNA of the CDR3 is TGTGCCAGCAGCCAAGATGCGGGGGGCCAGCCCCAGCATTTT.

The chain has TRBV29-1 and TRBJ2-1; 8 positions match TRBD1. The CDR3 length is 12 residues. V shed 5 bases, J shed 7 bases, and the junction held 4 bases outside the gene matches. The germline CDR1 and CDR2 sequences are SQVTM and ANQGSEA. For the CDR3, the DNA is TGCAGCGTTCACAGGGGGAGGAATGAGCAGTTCTTC. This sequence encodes CSVHRGRNEQFF.

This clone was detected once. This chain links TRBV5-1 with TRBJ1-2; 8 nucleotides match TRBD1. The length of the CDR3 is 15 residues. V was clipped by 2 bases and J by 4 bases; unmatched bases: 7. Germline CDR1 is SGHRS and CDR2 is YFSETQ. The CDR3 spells CASSFGQGEIYGYTF. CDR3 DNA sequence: TGCGCCAGCAGCTTTGGACAGGGAGAAATCTATGGCTACACCTTC. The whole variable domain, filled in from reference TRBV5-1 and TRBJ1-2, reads KAGVTQTPRYLIKTRGQQVTLSCSPISGHRSVSWYQQTPGQGLQFLFEYFSETQRNKGNFPGRFSGRQFSNSRSEMNVSTLELGDSALYLCASSFGQGEIYGYTFGSGTRLTVV.

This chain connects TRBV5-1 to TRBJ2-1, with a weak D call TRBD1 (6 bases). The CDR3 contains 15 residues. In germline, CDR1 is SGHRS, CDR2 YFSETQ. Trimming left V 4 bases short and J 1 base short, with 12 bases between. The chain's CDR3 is CASSEQGPSYNEQFF. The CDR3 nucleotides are TGCGCCAGCAGCGAACAGGGACCGTCCTACAATGAGCAGTTCTTC.

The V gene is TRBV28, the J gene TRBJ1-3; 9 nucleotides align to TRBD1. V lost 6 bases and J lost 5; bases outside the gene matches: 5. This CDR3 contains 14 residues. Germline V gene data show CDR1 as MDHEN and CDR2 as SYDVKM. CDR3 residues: CASSAQGARNTIYF. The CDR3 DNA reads TGTGCCAGCAGCGCACAGGGGGCGAGAAACACCATATATTTT.

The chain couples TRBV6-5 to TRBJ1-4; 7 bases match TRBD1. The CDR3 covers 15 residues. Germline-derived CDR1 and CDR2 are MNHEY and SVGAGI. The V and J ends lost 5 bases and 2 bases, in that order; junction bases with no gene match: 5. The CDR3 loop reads CASSPSGQTNEKLFF. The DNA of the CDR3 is TGTGCCAGCAGTCCCTCGGGACAGACTAATGAAAAACTGTTTTTT.